This T cell receptor beta chain was captured in a study of cytomegalovirus exposure and HLA in healthy donors. Donors sampled were nominally healthy, though unrecorded immune exposures were likely. This CDR3 spans 16 amino acids. V lost 5 bases to trimming and J lost 3 bases, with 18 bases between them. Germline CDR1 SGHTS, CDR2 YDEGEE. It was with 60 Vbeta and 13 Jbeta primers that the PCR ran. Measured with immunoSEQ multiplex PCR; TCRdb has only the in-frame clones, and not every one. The repertoire includes about 190,000 clones, 87% of them detected once, and 1.3% sits in the top ten. Specimen: PBMCs. The origin of this receptor is a man between 25 and 39 years old in good health and CMV-seronegative. The chain uses TRBV5-8 and TRBJ2-1, with D uncertain. The CDR3 DNA follows: TGTGCCAGCAGGATCATAATAGGTAGAGGCTACAATGAGCAGTTCTTC. Its translation is CASRIIIGRGYNEQFF.